The 7 T cell receptor beta chains reported below all come from one sample, sequenced in a study of molecular identifiers for immune sequencing clone quantification. TCRdb used MiXCR to reprocess the PCR reads, holding one entry per CDR3 protein. The data hold roughly 320,000 distinct CDR3 sequences, with around a fifth observed a single time. Sequencing input: naive CD8+ T cells from blood, with Jurkat cell RNA spiked in. Subset meaning: FACS-sorted CD8+CD4-CCR7+CD45RA+ naive T cells. The receptor source for this set is a human donor in good health. Some libraries in this study had Jurkat cell RNA spiked in.

The rearrangement uses TRBV25-1 and TRBJ2-5; 8 bases line up with TRBD2. The CDR3 has 16 amino acids. The V gene end was trimmed by 2 bases and the J gene end by 4 bases; junction bases not matched to a gene: 9. CDR1 MGHDK and CDR2 SYGVNS come from the germline V gene. The CDR3 DNA sequence: TGTGCCAGCAGTGAACTTACCGCACTAGCGGTAGAGACCCAGTACTTC. It yields the protein CASSELTALAVETQYF. The full variable domain, its missing parts supplied by reference TRBV25-1 and TRBJ2-5, is EADIYQTPRYLVIGTGKKITLECSQTMGHDKMYWYQQDPGMELHLIHYSYGVNSTEKGDLSSESTVSRIRTEHFPLTLESARPSHTSQYLCASSELTALAVETQYFGPGTRLLVL.

With regard to this clonotype: The junction and the germline gene differ at one end; a read error may be behind it. The chain carries TRBV7-9 and TRBJ2-4, with D possibly being TRBD2 (6 bases). CDR1 and CDR2 from the germline V gene are SEHNR and FQNEAQ (reference sequence). The CDR3 has 13 residues. In DNA form, the CDR3 reads TGTGCCAGCGGCTTAGCGGTTGAAGGGGTTGGGTACTTC. Translated: CASGLAVEGVGYF.

At least ten counts were recorded for this clonotype. The V call is TRBV12-3 or TRBV12-4, the J call TRBJ2-1; 9 bases are shared with TRBD1. This CDR3 comprises 15 residues. V trimming: 5 bases; J trimming: 4 bases; junction bases outside the gene matches: 6. CDR3 sequence reads: CASSTGTGLYNEQFF. CDR3 DNA: TGTGCCAGCAGTACCGGGACAGGGCTATACAATGAGCAGTTCTTC.

This clonotype was counted at least ten times. The J gene is TRBJ2-7, the V gene TRBV27, with TRBD2 matching 14 bases. The trim removed 6 bases at V and 6 bases at J, leaving 7 bases unmatched. This CDR3 is 15 amino acids long. Germline V gives CDR1 MNHEY, CDR2 SMNVEV (reference sequence). The CDR3 loop is CASSPGLAGVGEQYF. CDR3 coding DNA: TGTGCCAGCAGCCCGGGACTAGCGGGAGTAGGCGAGCAGTACTTC.

Many counts were recorded for this clonotype. The V gene is TRBV29-1, the J gene TRBJ2-7, with 10 positions matching TRBD1. This CDR3 contains 13 residues. Trimming took 7 bases from V and 3 from J; bases not matched to a gene: 6. The V gene's germline CDR1 is SQVTM and CDR2 ANQGSEA. The CDR3 DNA reads as TGCAGCGCTAGGGACAGGGGCGACTACGAGCAGTACTTC. This gives the protein CSARDRGDYEQYF.

This clonotype appeared many times. V is TRBV27 and J is TRBJ2-6, with unresolved D. CDR1 and CDR2 (germline): MNHEY, SMNVEV (reference sequence). Trimming took off 5 bases at V and 0 bases at J, with 5 bases between the two ends. The CDR3 consists of 14 residues. This chain's CDR3 is CASSPSSGANVLTF. CDR3 sequence (DNA): TGTGCCAGCAGTCCTAGCTCTGGGGCCAACGTCCTGACTTTC.

The V gene is TRBV3-1, the J gene TRBJ2-1; 7 bases are a match to TRBD1. The CDR3 is 15 residues long. The germline V gene has CDR1 LGHDT and CDR2 YNNKEL (reference sequence). With V trimmed by 4 bases and J by 5 bases, 8 bases remained unmatched. In DNA, the CDR3 is TGTGCCAGCAGCCCCCGCGCCACAGGGGACAATGAGCAGTTCTTC. Protein product: CASSPRATGDNEQFF.